This T cell receptor beta chain was identified in a study of blood T cell repertoires in COVID-19 (dated by TCRdb to about 2020). Turning to the overall study: Samples covering the acute and convalescent phases of COVID-19 were provided by collaborators in the United States, Italy and Spain. Where available, HLA class I and class II types were obtained from metadata supplied by the sample provider rather than from assay-based typing. A de-identified subject ID, COVID-19 status, age in years and sex were almost always included in the sample metadata. Deeply sampled blood TCRbeta repertoires from subjects exposed to, actively infected with, or recovered from COVID-19 were included in the dataset. Samples were obtained from the ongoing ImmuneRACE study (first 160 participants) and from 1,254 subjects provided by 6 global collaborators. The prospective study material was composed of cDNA or gDNA derived from T cells, B-cell-depleted T cells, or PBMCs. The repertoires were released in a freely available public database intended as a resource for research on the immune response to SARS-CoV-2. The research as a whole found: Clinical and demographic metadata were provided uncurated, with the amount varying by source and participant.

From its cysteine to its phenylalanine, the CDR3 spans 14 amino acids. CDR3 DNA is the only sequence kept; it has 42 bases, read in frame from the first base. Germline trimming amounts to 11 bases on V and 1 base on J, with 9 as the count of junction bases outside the gene matches. The germline V gene (reference sequence) supplies CDR1 SEHNR and CDR2 FQNEAQ. TCRbeta CDR3 regions were amplified from genomic DNA by means of the immunoSEQ Assay, a bias-controlled multiplex PCR. As for the original processing: Nucleated cell counts per sample were estimated from amplification of reference gene primers within the assay. To quantify the absolute abundance of each unique TCRbeta CDR3 rearrangement, sequence reads were collapsed and filtered. Productive Simpson clonality was computed per sample as the square root of Simpson's diversity index over productive rearrangements. TCRdb took over this immuneACCESS table, retaining in-frame rearrangements with V and J assigned. Such tables are incomplete; in checked studies, under half of the missing clones stem from an unresolved V gene, and the remainder is unexplained. V and J calls and clone size come straight from that table; D and trimming were deduced from the DNA. This sample has approximately 270,000 clones in its table, and roughly 80% of those were observed once. About 15% of the sample belongs to the ten largest clones.

One collaborating source in Seattle enrolled patients during active infection and followed them longitudinally through the course of disease. The collaborating institutions used their own protocols to collect whole blood in K2EDTA tubes. For TCRbeta analysis, collaborators shipped samples as frozen whole blood, isolated PBMCs, or DNA extracted from either of those sample types. As regards this clone: The antigen it recognizes is unknown. No base quality information exists; no much larger clone differs at one position.

This receptor chain uses TRBV7-9 and TRBJ2-3; a stretch of 7 junction bases matches TRBD1. Sequencing used peripheral blood. This TCR derives from a person between 65 and 79 years old with COVID-19, enrolled during active disease. CDR3 sequence: CALPKGAGTDTQYF. The sequenced DNA is TGTGCCTTACCAAAGGGGGCGGGCACAGATACGCAGTATTTT.